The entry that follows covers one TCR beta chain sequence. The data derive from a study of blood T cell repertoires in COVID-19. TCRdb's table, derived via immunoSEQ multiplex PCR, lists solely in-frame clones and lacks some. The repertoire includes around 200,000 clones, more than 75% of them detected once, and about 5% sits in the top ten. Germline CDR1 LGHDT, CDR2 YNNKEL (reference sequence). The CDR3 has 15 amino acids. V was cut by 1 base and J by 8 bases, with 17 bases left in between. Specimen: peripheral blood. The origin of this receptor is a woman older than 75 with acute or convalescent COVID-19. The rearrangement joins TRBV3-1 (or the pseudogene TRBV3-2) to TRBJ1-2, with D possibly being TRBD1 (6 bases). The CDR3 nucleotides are TGTGCCAGCAGCCAAGTAGGCGGCAGGGGTTACGGCTACACCTTC. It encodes CASSQVGGRGYGYTF.